The 22 T cell receptor beta chains presented below share a single source sample, sequenced in a study of T-cell reconstitution after alpha-beta-depleted transplantation in children. Construction of the TCRbeta library involved unique molecular identifiers. TCRdb itself ran the PCR reads through MiXCR, one entry per CDR3 protein. The table includes roughly 98,000 distinct CDR3 sequences, around 15% detected once. Here the sequenced sample was PBMCs, mostly from graft donor cells, taken 180 days after TCRalphabeta/CD19-depleted stem cell transplant. The receptors originated from a male patient aged 2-9 years who had a stem cell transplant for acute lymphoblastic leukemia, so the T cells may come from the graft donor.

This chain uses TRBV19 with TRBJ2-1; D is perhaps TRBD2 (5 bases). This CDR3 region has 14 residues. Germline V gene lookup returns CDR1 LNHDA and CDR2 SQIVND (reference sequence). V was clipped by 7 bases and J by 8 bases, with 18 bases between them. The CDR3 coding sequence is TGTGCCAGTAAGTTCTCTGGAGGTGGAGATGAGCAGTTCTTC. Residues: CASKFSGGGDEQFF.

This clonotype was seen ten or more times. The J gene is TRBJ2-7, the V gene TRBV5-1; 12 nucleotides match TRBD2. Germline CDR1 and CDR2: SGHRS and YFSETQ. The CDR3 contains 15 residues. Trimming at V came to 4 bases and at J to 2 bases, leaving 4 bases not matched to a gene. CDR3 protein: CASSQTSGGTYEQYF. The CDR3, as DNA: TGCGCCAGCAGCCAGACTAGCGGGGGAACCTACGAGCAGTACTTC.

The CDR3 is CASSIVLNTEAFF. CDR3 in DNA: TGTGCCAGTAGTATTGTGCTGAACACTGAAGCTTTCTTT. The chain employs TRBV19 and TRBJ1-1; D call uncertain. Germline lookup yields CDR1 LNHDA and CDR2 SQIVND (reference sequence). The V and J ends lost 3 bases and 0 bases respectively, with 5 bases between them. This CDR3 is built from 13 residues.

The rearrangement uses TRBV5-1 and TRBJ2-2, with 8 bases matching TRBD1. In germline, CDR1 is SGHRS, CDR2 YFSETQ. V was pared by 1 base and J by 6 bases, with 5 bases of the junction left unmatched. This CDR3 is built from 15 residues. CDR3 in DNA: TGCGCCAGCAGCTTGACGGCAGGGGGCTCCGGGGAGCTGTTTTTT. Its protein product is CASSLTAGGSGELFF.

This clonotype was detected a few times. V is TRBV12-3 or TRBV12-4 and J is TRBJ2-4; 7 bases are a match to TRBD1. Trimming removed 7 bases from V and 4 bases from J; junction bases left unmatched: 10. The CDR3 spans 15 residues. As DNA, the CDR3 is TGTGCCAGCATTTCCCGCCGGGACAGAAAAAACATTCAGTACTTC. It specifies CASISRRDRKNIQYF.

The chain employs TRBV5-1 and TRBJ2-3; 8 bases map to TRBD1. This CDR3 spans 15 amino acids. Losses at the gene ends were 4 bases for V and 1 base for J; bases not matched to a gene: 5. Germline V lookup: CDR1 SGHRS, CDR2 YFSETQ. CDR3 protein: CASSLGGQGTDTQYF. The CDR3 DNA sequence: TGCGCCAGCAGCCTAGGGGGACAGGGCACAGATACGCAGTATTTT.

This clonotype was picked up a small number of times. The rearrangement links TRBV12-5 to TRBJ2-2; D remains ambiguous. The CDR3 has 14 residues. V shed 1 base and J shed 1 base, with 4 bases lying between them. The V gene's germline CDR1 is LGHNT and CDR2 FRNRAP. The CDR3 DNA is TGTGCTAGTGGTTTGGGACAGAACACCGGGGAGCTGTTTTTT. Translated: CASGLGQNTGELFF.

The chain has TRBV7-2 and TRBJ1-2; D remains unclear. This CDR3 contains 14 residues. V was cut by 4 bases and J by 0 bases, with 9 bases left in between. Germline CDR1 is SGHTA and CDR2 is FQGNSA. As DNA, the CDR3 is TGTGCCAGCAGCTCCTCCGGGACTAACTATGGCTACACCTTC. It translates to CASSSSGTNYGYTF.

This chain uses TRBV11-2 with TRBJ2-5; TRBD2 agrees at 8 bases. J gave up 1 base and V 5 bases, and 9 bases lay outside the gene matches. Germline loops: CDR1 SGHAT, CDR2 FQNNGV. This CDR3 spans 16 amino acids. The CDR3 DNA reads TGTGCCAGCAGCCCACGGTGGACTAGCCCCCAAGAGACCCAGTACTTC. Protein: CASSPRWTSPQETQYF.

This clonotype has a single count. The genes are TRBV7-9 and TRBJ2-7; no clear D gene. Germline V CDR1 and CDR2: SEHNR, FQNEAQ (reference sequence). This CDR3 comprises 12 residues. Trimming took 3 bases from V and 5 from J, leaving 8 bases between them. The CDR3 nucleotides read TGTGCCAGCAGCTTCTCGGGTGACGAGCAGTACTTC. It encodes CASSFSGDEQYF.

This chain's CDR3 is CASSLAPTGSTGELFF. The CDR3 DNA is TGTGCCAGCAGCTTGGCACCGACAGGGAGCACCGGGGAGCTGTTTTTT. This sequence joins TRBV5-5 and TRBJ2-2, with 7 bases identical to TRBD1. This CDR3 region has 16 residues. The V and J ends lost 0 bases and 4 bases, in that order; junction bases with no gene match: 6. Germline assignment: CDR1 SGHKS and CDR2 YYEKEE (reference sequence). The entire variable domain, with the rest obtained from reference TRBV5-5 and TRBJ2-2, is as follows: DAGVTQSPTHLIKTRGQQVTLRCSPISGHKSVSWYQQVLGQGPQFIFQYYEKEERGRGNFPDRFSARQFPNYSSELNVNALLLGDSALYLCASSLAPTGSTGELFFGEGSRLTVL.

There are a few counts of this clonotype. The chain recombines TRBV5-1 with TRBJ1-1; no definite D call. Looked up from germline, CDR1 is SGHRS and CDR2 is YFSETQ. Trimming took 6 bases from V and 4 from J, leaving 13 bases between them. This CDR3 is built from 13 residues. The chain's CDR3 is CASTTQGSTEAFF. The CDR3 region has the DNA TGCGCCAGCACCACACAAGGGAGCACTGAAGCTTTCTTT. Looking up the rest from reference TRBV5-1 and TRBJ1-1 gives the full variable domain: KAGVTQTPRYLIKTRGQQVTLSCSPISGHRSVSWYQQTPGQGLQFLFEYFSETQRNKGNFPGRFSGRQFSNSRSEMNVSTLELGDSALYLCASTTQGSTEAFFGQGTRLTVV.

The chain has TRBV7-2 and TRBJ1-1; 9 nucleotides match TRBD1. V trimming: 8 bases; J trimming: 4 bases; junction bases outside the gene matches: 5. The CDR3 is 13 residues long. Germline loops: CDR1 SGHTA, CDR2 FQGNSA. In DNA, the CDR3 is TGTGCCAGCTCTACAGGGGGCGGCACTGAAGCTTTCTTT. Translation gives CASSTGGGTEAFF.

This clonotype was counted between two and nine times. The chain joins TRBV19 to TRBJ2-2, with TRBD2 as a possible D gene (7 bases). The V gene lost 11 bases and the J gene lost 6 bases, with 13 bases spanning the gap. This CDR3 is built from 12 residues. CDR1 LNHDA and CDR2 SQIVND come from the germline V gene (reference sequence). As DNA, the CDR3 is TGTGCCGTGATGGGGGGGCCCGGGGAGCTGTTTTTT. Protein sequence: CAVMGGPGELFF.

V and J are TRBV20-1 and TRBJ2-5, with 8 bases lining up with TRBD2. Germline CDR1 reads DFQATT; CDR2 reads SNEGSKA (reference sequence). The CDR3 loop spans 15 amino acids. V shed 1 base and J 3 bases; nucleotides not matched to a gene: 7. The CDR3 coding sequence is TGCAGTGCTAGAGGAGCGGGGGCCTTGGAAGAGACCCAGTACTTC. This gives the protein CSARGAGALEETQYF.

This clonotype was detected only a few times. This chain uses TRBV21-1 with TRBJ2-1; the tabulated D call, TRBD1, remains unverified against the DNA. TRBV21-1 is a recognized pseudogene. This CDR3 is 14 amino acids long. The CDR3 DNA sequence: TGTGCCAGCAGCCCCTGGACAGTCTACAATGAGCAGTTCTTC. Protein sequence: CASSPWTVYNEQFF.

V usage is TRBV15 and J usage is TRBJ2-7, with unresolved D. Trimming shortened V by 0 bases and J by 5 bases, and 8 bases separated the two germline ends. CDR3 length equals 13 residues. The germline gives CDR1 LNHNV, CDR2 YYDKDF (reference sequence). The CDR3 protein is CATSREEKDEQYF. For the CDR3, the DNA is TGTGCCACCAGCAGAGAAGAAAAGGACGAGCAGTACTTC.

There are a few counts of this clonotype. The chain couples TRBV11-1 to TRBJ2-1, with D hard to call. The CDR3 is 19 amino acids. With 5 bases removed from V and 4 bases from J, the gap between germline ends came to 27 bases. CDR1 SGHAT and CDR2 FQDESV come from the germline V gene (reference sequence). CDR3 region: CASSPRAETSPLLYNEQFF. CDR3 nucleotide sequence: TGTGCCAGCAGCCCCCGGGCTGAGACCAGTCCCTTACTATACAATGAGCAGTTCTTC.

The rearrangement uses TRBV4-3 and TRBJ2-7; the match to TRBD2 covers 10 bases. V lost 1 base and J lost 3; bases outside the gene matches: 3. This CDR3 spans 15 amino acids. CDR1 and CDR2 from the germline V gene are LGHNA and YSLEER. CDR3 coding DNA: TGCGCCAGCAGCCAAGGGACTAGCGGATACTACGAGCAGTACTTC. Its protein is CASSQGTSGYYEQYF.

The CDR3 nucleotides read TGTGCCAGCAGCTTAGAAGTAGCGGGGGCCGGGGAGCTGTTTTTT. Its protein product is CASSLEVAGAGELFF. This chain uses TRBV7-2 with TRBJ2-2; 9 bases align to TRBD2. Germline CDR1 and CDR2: SGHTA and FQGNSA. Losses at the gene ends were 1 base for V and 6 bases for J; bases not matched to a gene: 3. The CDR3 loop spans 15 amino acids.

This clonotype has a count of ten or more. The chain uses TRBV20-1 and TRBJ1-6; D may be TRBD1 (6 bases). Germline CDR1 reads DFQATT; CDR2 reads SNEGSKA (reference sequence). The CDR3 totals 13 residues. V lost 8 bases and J 6 bases, leaving 14 bases between the germline ends. For the CDR3, the DNA is TGCAGTTCTGAAGGAGGGGGTAATTCACCCCTCCACTTT. The encoded protein is CSSEGGGNSPLHF.

This clonotype was seen more than once but under ten times. The chain combines TRBV7-2 with TRBJ2-6, with 7 positions matching TRBD1. Trimming took 2 bases from V and 2 from J; bases not matched to a gene: 6. The CDR3 runs 17 residues. From germline, CDR1 is SGHTA and CDR2 FQGNSA. The CDR3 spells CASSLTLTGAGANVLTF. The CDR3 coding sequence is TGTGCCAGCAGCTTAACCCTTACAGGGGCTGGGGCCAACGTCCTGACTTTC.